The 18 T cell receptor beta chains below all came from one sample that was sequenced in a study of T-cell memory formation after mild COVID-19. TCRdb ran MiXCR on the 5' RACE reads and lists one entry per CDR3 protein. Of about 310,000 distinct CDR3 sequences in the sample, around 15% are singletons; the top ten hold 22%. The sample taken for sequencing was PBMCs or a T cell subset sorted from them (not recorded which). The receptors originated from a man between 18 and 35 years old who had mild COVID-19 (a few samples of this study predate the infection). Cell type and time point are not known.

This clonotype has only a few counts. The chain joins TRBV5-1 to TRBJ1-1, with D possibly TRBD1 on 5 matching bases. Germline V CDR1 and CDR2: SGHRS, YFSETQ. The length of the CDR3 is 15 residues. Trimming cost V 5 bases and J 5 bases, with 19 bases left between them. CDR3 protein: CASRSTALGGTEAFF. The CDR3 DNA reads as TGCGCCAGCAGGTCGACGGCCCTGGGGGGGACTGAAGCTTTCTTT.

A few counts support this clonotype. V usage is TRBV5-1 and J usage is TRBJ2-1; perhaps TRBD2 as D (5 bases). The CDR3 spans 13 residues. Germline CDR1 and CDR2: SGHRS and YFSETQ. V lost 3 bases and J 6 bases, leaving 10 bases between the germline ends. The CDR3 sequence: CASSSGDGNEQFF. The CDR3, as DNA: TGCGCCAGCAGCTCCGGGGATGGCAATGAGCAGTTCTTC.

This clonotype was detected ten times or more. This chain links TRBV29-1 with TRBJ2-2; TRBD1 or TRBD2 may be the D gene (5 bases each). The CDR3 contains 12 residues. The V end lost 6 bases, the J end lost 6 bases, and 11 bases lay between the germline ends. In germline, CDR1 is SQVTM, CDR2 ANQGSEA. The CDR3 bases are TGCAGCGTGGAGGTGACAGCCGGGGAGCTGTTTTTT. Translating gives CSVEVTAGELFF.

This clonotype was seen more than once but under ten times. J is TRBJ2-3 and V is TRBV6-2 or TRBV6-3; 10 positions agree with TRBD2. Germline V CDR1 and CDR2: MNHEY, SVGEGT. The CDR3 sequence is 16 residues long. The V gene end was trimmed by 6 bases and the J gene end by 1 base; junction bases not matched to a gene: 7. CDR3 nucleotide sequence: TGTGCCAGCAGCACCGTAGCGGGGGGCGGCACAGATACGCAGTATTTT. It is translated as CASSTVAGGGTDTQYF.

In DNA, the CDR3 is TGTGCCAGCAGCGCACGACTAGCACAAGAGACCCAGTACTTC. Residues: CASSARLAQETQYF. This chain uses TRBV11-2 with TRBJ2-5, with TRBD2 matching over 7 bases. Germline-derived CDR1 and CDR2 are SGHAT and FQNNGV. This CDR3 region has 14 residues. The V segment lost 5 bases and the J segment 2 bases; nucleotides outside the gene matches: 5.

The CDR3 loop is CASSTSGETGELFF. DNA for the CDR3: TGTGCCAGCTCAACTTCAGGGGAGACCGGGGAGCTGTTTTTT. The genes are TRBV2 and TRBJ2-2, with a tentative D call TRBD1 (6 bases). Germline CDR1 reads SNHLY; CDR2 reads FYNNEI. V was cut by 8 bases and J by 5 bases, with 15 bases left in between. This CDR3 contains 14 residues.

CDR3 in amino acids: CASTLHWDGVGTQYF. Here the CDR3 DNA reads TGTGCCAGCACCCTCCACTGGGATGGGGTAGGGACCCAGTACTTC. The gene calls are TRBV2 and TRBJ2-5, with D uncertain. The length of the CDR3 is 15 residues. Trimming shortened V by 7 bases and J by 7 bases, and 22 bases separated the two germline ends. Germline lookup yields CDR1 SNHLY and CDR2 FYNNEI.

The chain has TRBV2 and TRBJ2-1; 9 positions agree with TRBD2. Germline CDR1 and CDR2: SNHLY and FYNNEI. The CDR3 consists of 15 residues. The V segment lost 4 bases and the J segment 4 bases; nucleotides outside the gene matches: 5. In nucleotides, the CDR3 is TGTGCCAGCAGTGCGGAGCGGGGGGATTACAATGAGCAGTTCTTC. Its protein product is CASSAERGDYNEQFF.

This clonotype was counted at least ten times. The chain links TRBV5-1 to TRBJ2-1; 9 positions agree with TRBD1. The V segment lost 4 bases and the J segment 8 bases; nucleotides outside the gene matches: 7. Germline CDR1 is SGHRS and CDR2 is YFSETQ. The CDR3 contains 14 residues. In DNA, the CDR3 is TGCGCCAGCAGCCTGGACAGGGGAATCGATGAGCAGTTCTTC. Its translation is CASSLDRGIDEQFF.

The V gene is TRBV6-5, the J gene TRBJ1-2; TRBD1 is a possible D gene (6 bases). Germline CDR1 is MNHEY and CDR2 is SVGAGI. The CDR3 contains 13 residues. Trimming took off 5 bases at V and 8 bases at J, with 15 bases between the two ends. The CDR3 here is CASSPTGLLGYTF. The CDR3 region has the DNA TGTGCCAGCAGTCCGACAGGCCTCTTAGGCTACACCTTC.

J is TRBJ2-5 and V is TRBV10-2; 11 positions match TRBD2. The CDR3 loop spans 15 amino acids. Germline lookup yields CDR1 WSHSY and CDR2 SAAADI. Trimming took 6 bases from V and 5 from J; bases not matched to a gene: 8. The CDR3 DNA reads as TGCGCCAGCAGAGTCCTAGCGGGGGGTGATGAGACCCAGTACTTC. Protein product: CASRVLAGGDETQYF.

The chain employs TRBV5-1 and TRBJ2-5; 9 bases fit TRBD2. In germline, CDR1 is SGHRS, CDR2 YFSETQ. CDR3 length equals 14 residues. The trim removed 5 bases at V and 5 bases at J, leaving 7 bases unmatched. The CDR3 region is CASSNPSGEETQYF. CDR3 DNA: TGCGCCAGCAGTAACCCTAGCGGGGAGGAGACCCAGTACTTC.

This rearrangement joins TRBV5-1 to TRBJ1-2, with D possibly being TRBD1 (6 bases). Trimming pared 2 bases from V and 0 bases from J, leaving 11 bases between. Germline V gene data show CDR1 as SGHRS and CDR2 as YFSETQ. The length of the CDR3 is 15 residues. CDR3 protein: CASSLGDTTNYGYTF. CDR3 in DNA: TGCGCCAGCAGCTTAGGGGACACGACTAACTATGGCTACACCTTC.

This clonotype was picked up a small number of times. The J gene is TRBJ2-7, the V gene TRBV7-9, with a possible D match to TRBD1 (6 bases). V was cut by 4 bases and J by 6 bases, with 13 bases left in between. Germline V gene lookup returns CDR1 SEHNR and CDR2 FQNEAQ (reference sequence). The CDR3 is 13 amino acids. The CDR3 region is CASSSADRGEQYF. The CDR3 DNA sequence: TGTGCCAGCAGCTCCGCGGACAGAGGCGAGCAGTACTTC.

There are a few counts of this clonotype. The rearrangement joins TRBV20-1 to TRBJ1-5; perhaps TRBD1 as D (6 bases). Germline values: CDR1 DFQATT, CDR2 SNEGSKA (reference sequence). The germline V and J ends were trimmed by 0 bases and 4 bases, with 7 bases remaining between them. The CDR3 covers 13 residues. DNA for the CDR3: TGCAGTGCTAGAGAGGACAGAAATCAGCCCCAGCATTTT. Its protein product is CSAREDRNQPQHF.

CDR3: CSARGPGETQYF. CDR3 bases: TGCAGTGCTAGGGGGCCCGGAGAGACCCAGTACTTC. V usage is TRBV20-1 and J usage is TRBJ2-5; TRBD1 is a possible D gene (5 bases). This CDR3 region has 12 residues. Trimming removed 3 bases at V and 4 bases at J, with 9 bases between. The germline V gene encodes CDR1 DFQATT and CDR2 SNEGSKA (reference sequence).

In this sample, this clonotype turned up a few times. The V gene is TRBV12-3 or TRBV12-4, the J gene TRBJ2-5, with 10 bases matching TRBD1. This CDR3 is 16 amino acids long. Trimming at V came to 5 bases and at J to 5 bases, leaving 11 bases not matched to a gene. The CDR3 region is CASSAQGQGFEETQYF. CDR3 DNA sequence: TGTGCCAGCAGTGCCCAGGGACAGGGGTTTGAGGAGACCCAGTACTTC.

This clonotype turned up a few times. CDR3 nucleotides: TGTGCCAGCAGCTTAGAAAGGGTTAGGCACTACGAGCAGTACTTC. Residues: CASSLERVRHYEQYF. The rearrangement links TRBV7-8 to TRBJ2-7; D is unclear. V lost 1 base, J lost 3 bases, and 13 bases lay in between. Germline CDR1 is SGHVS and CDR2 is FQNEAQ. The CDR3 has 15 residues.